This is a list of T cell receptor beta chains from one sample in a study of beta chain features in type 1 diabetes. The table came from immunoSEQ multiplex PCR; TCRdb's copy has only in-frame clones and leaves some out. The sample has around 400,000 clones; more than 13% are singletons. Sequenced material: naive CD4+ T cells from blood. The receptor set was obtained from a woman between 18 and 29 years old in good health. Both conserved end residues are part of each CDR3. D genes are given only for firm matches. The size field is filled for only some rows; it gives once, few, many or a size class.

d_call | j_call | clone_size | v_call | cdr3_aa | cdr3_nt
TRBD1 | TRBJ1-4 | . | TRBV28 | CASSARGRGSEKLFF | TGTGCCAGCAGTGCCAGGGGGCGAGGGAGTGAAAAACTGTTTTTT
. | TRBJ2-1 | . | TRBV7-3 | CASSADSSSYNEQFF | TGTGCCAGCAGCGCTGACTCGAGCTCCTACAATGAGCAGTTCTTC
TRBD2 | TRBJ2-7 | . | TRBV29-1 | CSVLPGGRIYEQYF | TGCAGCGTTCTCCCGGGGGGGAGGATCTACGAGCAGTACTTC
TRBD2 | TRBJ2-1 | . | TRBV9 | CASSALAGNNEQFF | TGTGCCAGCAGCGCGCTAGCGGGAAACAATGAGCAGTTCTTC
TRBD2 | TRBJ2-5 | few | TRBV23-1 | CASITKGRESQETQYF | TGCGCCAGCATCACAAAGGGGAGGGAATCCCAAGAGACCCAGTACTTC
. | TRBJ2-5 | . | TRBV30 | CAWSAQPPRRVGTRETQYF | TGTGCCTGGAGTGCCCAACCCCCTCGTAGAGTCGGGACTCGGGAGACCCAGTACTTC
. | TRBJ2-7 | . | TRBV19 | CASSIAPGSYEQYF | TGTGCCAGTAGTATAGCCCCAGGGTCGTACGAGCAGTACTTC
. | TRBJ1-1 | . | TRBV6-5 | CASSYGGRAFF | TGTGCCAGCAGTTACGGTGGGAGGGCTTTCTTT
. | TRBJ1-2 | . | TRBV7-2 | CASSPDRFMAGYTF | TGTGCCAGCAGCCCCGACAGGTTTATGGCTGGCTACACCTTC
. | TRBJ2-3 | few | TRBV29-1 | CTDGGARDTQYF | TGCACTGATGGGGGGGCTAGAGATACGCAGTATTTT
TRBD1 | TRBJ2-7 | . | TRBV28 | CASSLRGGRYEQYF | TGTGCCAGCAGTTTAAGAGGGGGCAGGTACGAGCAGTACTTC
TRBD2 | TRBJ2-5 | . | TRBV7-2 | CASSRPGGETQYF | TGTGCCAGCAGCCGGCCGGGAGGAGAGACCCAGTACTTC
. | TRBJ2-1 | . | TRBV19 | CASKRSGEAYNEQFF | TGTGCCAGTAAAAGGAGCGGAGAGGCCTACAATGAGCAGTTCTTC
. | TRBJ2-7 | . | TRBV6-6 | CASSRGTGEQYF | TGTGCCAGCTCCAGGGGAACGGGCGAGCAGTACTTC
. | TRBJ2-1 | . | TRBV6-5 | CASSYSKGRNEQFF | TGTGCCAGCAGTTACTCGAAAGGGAGGAATGAGCAGTTCTTC
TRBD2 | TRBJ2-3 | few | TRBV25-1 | CASSATSGMWTDTQYF | TGTGCCAGCAGTGCGACTAGCGGGATGTGGACAGATACGCAGTATTTT
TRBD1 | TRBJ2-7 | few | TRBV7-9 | CASSFRDRSNEQYF | TGTGCCAGCAGCTTCCGGGACAGGAGTAACGAGCAGTACTTC
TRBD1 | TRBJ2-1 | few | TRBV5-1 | CASSGQGRREQFF | TGCGCCAGCAGCGGACAGGGTCGGCGTGAGCAGTTCTTC
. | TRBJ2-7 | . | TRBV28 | CASRHAREQYF | TGTGCCAGCAGACATGCGAGGGAGCAGTACTTC
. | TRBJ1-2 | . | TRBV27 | CASSLGGVRIGGYTF | TGTGCCAGCAGTTTAGGAGGGGTACGAATTGGTGGCTACACCTTC
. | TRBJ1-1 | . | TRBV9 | CASTSHENTEAFF | TGTGCCAGCACCTCACATGAGAACACTGAAGCTTTCTTT
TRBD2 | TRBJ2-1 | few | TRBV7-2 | CASSLVGGRSSNEQFF | TGTGCCAGCAGCTTAGTCGGCGGGAGAAGTTCCAATGAGCAGTTCTTC
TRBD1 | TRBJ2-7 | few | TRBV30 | CAWSQGQGTYEQYF | TGTGCCTGGAGTCAGGGACAGGGAACCTACGAGCAGTACTTC
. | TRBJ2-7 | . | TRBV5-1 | CASSSTRDEQYF | TGCGCCAGCAGCTCCACTAGAGACGAGCAGTACTTC
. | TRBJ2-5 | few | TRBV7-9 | CASSLAATSYQETQYF | TGTGCCAGCAGCTTAGCAGCAACCTCGTACCAAGAGACCCAGTACTTC
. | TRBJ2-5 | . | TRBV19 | CASSRRRQETQYF | TGTGCCAGTAGTAGACGGAGACAAGAGACCCAGTACTTC
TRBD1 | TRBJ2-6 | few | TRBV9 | CASSPRGQALSGANVLTF | TGTGCCAGCAGCCCTCGGGGACAGGCCCTCTCTGGGGCCAACGTCCTGACTTTC
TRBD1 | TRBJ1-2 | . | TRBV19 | CASSFGQGSTYGYTF | TGTGCCAGTAGTTTTGGACAGGGATCGACTTATGGCTACACCTTC
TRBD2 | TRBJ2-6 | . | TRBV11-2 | CASSPRNPGGTSGANVLTF | TGTGCCAGCAGCCCTCGTAATCCGGGGGGAACATCTGGGGCCAACGTCCTGACTTTC
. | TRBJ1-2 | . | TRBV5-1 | CASSQGQGSLYGYTF | TGCGCCAGCAGCCAAGGCCAGGGGTCCTTATATGGCTACACCTTC
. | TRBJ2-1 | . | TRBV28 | CASSLEVPGVEQFF | TGTGCCAGCAGTTTAGAGGTCCCAGGGGTTGAGCAGTTCTTC
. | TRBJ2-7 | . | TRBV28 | CASSPQQGSYEQYF | TGTGCCAGCAGTCCCCAACAGGGTTCCTACGAGCAGTACTTC